The 20 T cell receptor beta chains below come from one sample, sequenced in a study of blood T cell repertoires in COVID-19. Measured with immunoSEQ multiplex PCR; TCRdb has only the in-frame clones, and not every one. Seen here are about 120,000 clones, around 89% observed once, and the top ten hold 19%. Source material: peripheral blood. The receptors stem from a human donor with acute or convalescent COVID-19. The donor label of this sample is uncertain.

The chain recombines TRBV12-5 with TRBJ2-2, with TRBD2 matching over 15 bases. The V and J ends lost 5 bases and 5 bases, in that order; junction bases with no gene match: 3. Germline CDR1 is LGHNT and CDR2 is FRNRAP. The CDR3 contains 16 residues. The CDR3 sequence is CASGAGTSGGTGELFF. As DNA, the CDR3 is TGTGCTAGTGGTGCCGGGACTAGCGGGGGGACCGGGGAGCTGTTTTTT.

The V and J genes are TRBV11-3 and TRBJ2-1; D perhaps matches TRBD2 (5 bases). This CDR3 contains 12 residues. The ends were cut back, 8 bases at V and 8 bases at J, with 13 bases in the middle. Per the germline V gene, CDR1 is SGHNT and CDR2 is YENEEA. DNA for the CDR3: TGTGCCAGCGGGAGCGACCCCCATGAGCAGTTCTTC. This codes for CASGSDPHEQFF. Looking up the rest from reference TRBV11-3 and TRBJ2-1 gives the full variable domain: EAGVVQSPRYKIIEKKQPVAFWCNPISGHNTLYWYLQNLGQGPELLIRYENEEAVDDSQLPKDRFSAERLKGVDSTLKIQPAELGDSAVYLCASGSDPHEQFFGPGTRLTVL.

This clone came up once. The V and J genes are TRBV10-3 and TRBJ1-6, with D possibly TRBD1 on 6 matching bases. Trimming stripped 11 bases from V and 14 bases from J, with 28 bases between. The germline V gene encodes CDR1 ENHRY and CDR2 SYGVKD. The CDR3 consists of 15 residues. CDR3 DNA: TGTGCCGCAAGCACGGGGGAGGGAGGGGGATTAACCCTCCACTTT. Residues: CAASTGEGGGLTLHF.

This clone was seen a handful of times. This chain uses TRBV15 with TRBJ1-6, with D possibly matching TRBD1 (5 bases). Trimming stripped 1 base from V and 6 bases from J, with 7 bases between. The V gene's germline CDR1 is LNHNV and CDR2 YYDKDF (reference sequence). This CDR3 spans 14 amino acids. The CDR3 sequence: CATSRADSNSPLHF. The CDR3 bases are TGTGCCACCAGCAGAGCCGACAGTAATTCACCCCTCCACTTT.

The rearrangement links TRBV7-3 to TRBJ2-7; D possibly corresponds to TRBD2 (6 bases). The V gene lost 5 bases and the J gene lost 6 bases, with 17 bases spanning the gap. This CDR3 is 14 amino acids long. Germline CDR1 and CDR2: SGHTA and FQGTGA. The CDR3 here is CASSKARGVGEQYF. Written as DNA, the CDR3 is TGTGCCAGCAGCAAAGCTCGCGGGGTCGGCGAGCAGTACTTC.

V usage is TRBV7-6 and J usage is TRBJ2-7; 10 bases are a match to TRBD2. This CDR3 region has 14 residues. Germline V gene lookup returns CDR1 SGHVS and CDR2 FNYEAQ. V was clipped by 5 bases and J by 4 bases; unmatched bases: 5. CDR3 protein: CASSRTSGLYEQYF. CDR3 bases: TGTGCCAGCAGCCGGACTAGCGGACTTTACGAGCAGTACTTC.

This rearrangement joins TRBV20-1 to TRBJ2-7; 9 nucleotides match TRBD1. Per germline, CDR1 DFQATT and CDR2 SNEGSKA (reference sequence). The CDR3 consists of 14 residues. V lost 3 bases and J lost 4; bases outside the gene matches: 7. The CDR3 DNA reads as TGCAGTGCTAGTCAACAGGGGGCGCTGTACGAGCAGTACTTC. Protein: CSASQQGALYEQYF.

A remark on this clone: Given a much more abundant clone one base away, this may be a read error. The chain combines TRBV7-6 with TRBJ1-1; D is perhaps TRBD1 (6 bases). The CDR3 runs 13 residues. Germline V gene lookup returns CDR1 SGHVS and CDR2 FNYEAQ. The germline V and J ends were trimmed by 4 bases and 0 bases, with 6 bases remaining between them. CDR3: CASSSGVNTEAFF. In DNA form, the CDR3 reads TGTGCCAGCAGCTCAGGGGTGAACACTGAAGCTTTCTTT.

V is TRBV24-1 and J is TRBJ1-5; no clear D. With 6 bases removed from V and 3 bases from J, the gap between germline ends came to 8 bases. The CDR3 is 13 residues long. Looked up from germline, CDR1 is KGHDR and CDR2 is SFDVKD. The CDR3: CATSSGSNQPQHF. Here the CDR3 DNA reads TGTGCCACCAGTTCGGGGTCCAATCAGCCCCAGCATTTT.

The CDR3 here is CATALASGRGEQYF. CDR3 DNA: TGTGCCACCGCTTTAGCTAGCGGGAGAGGCGAGCAGTACTTC. The J gene is TRBJ2-7, the V gene TRBV15, with 10 bases aligning to TRBD2. Unmatched junction bases numbered 10, after V lost 8 bases and J lost 6 bases. CDR1 LNHNV and CDR2 YYDKDF come from the germline V gene (reference sequence). The CDR3 is 14 residues long. The entire variable domain, with the rest obtained from reference TRBV15 and TRBJ2-7, is as follows: DAMVIQNPRYQVTQFGKPVTLSCSQTLNHNVMYWYQQKSSQAPKLLFHYYDKDFNNEADTPDNFQSRRPNTSFCFLDIRSPGLGDTAMYLCATALASGRGEQYFGPGTRLTVT.

The chain is built from TRBV7-9 and TRBJ2-7; a weak D match, TRBD1 (5 bases). Germline V gene sequence: CDR1 SEHNR, CDR2 FQNEAQ (reference sequence). There are 13 residues in the CDR3. The V and J ends lost 1 base and 5 bases respectively, with 9 bases between them. For the CDR3, the DNA is TGTGCCAGCAGCTTAGATCAGGGTCACGAGCAGTACTTC. As protein: CASSLDQGHEQYF.

The chain combines TRBV19 with TRBJ1-2; D gene ambiguous. This CDR3 has 15 amino acids. From germline, CDR1 is LNHDA and CDR2 SQIVND (reference sequence). The V and J ends lost 2 bases and 4 bases respectively, with 14 bases between them. CDR3 sequence reads: CASSIFGVSGYGYTF. The CDR3 coding sequence is TGTGCCAGTAGTATATTCGGGGTTAGCGGCTATGGCTACACCTTC.

The gene calls are TRBV11-2 and TRBJ2-7; D uncertain. V dropped 4 bases and J dropped 4 bases, with 5 bases sitting between them. Germline CDR1 reads SGHAT; CDR2 reads FQNNGV. The CDR3 has 11 amino acids. The CDR3 DNA reads as TGTGCCAGCAGCTCAGTTTACGAGCAGTACTTC. This codes for CASSSVYEQYF.

The rearrangement links TRBV2 to TRBJ2-7; a possible D gene is TRBD2 (6 bases). Trimming cost V 6 bases and J 0 bases, with 9 bases left between them. Germline CDR1 is SNHLY and CDR2 is FYNNEI. The CDR3 runs to 13 residues. As DNA, the CDR3 is TGTGCCAGCAGGGGGGGATCCTCCTACGAGCAGTACTTC. It translates to CASRGGSSYEQYF.

CDR3 bases: TGTGCCAGCACCGGGTCCCAGGGTTTACCGAACACTGAAGCTTTCTTT. It encodes CASTGSQGLPNTEAFF. The V call is TRBV28, the J call TRBJ1-1; D may be TRBD1 (5 bases). Trimming took 7 bases from V and 1 from J, leaving 19 bases between them. This CDR3 is 16 amino acids long. CDR1 is MDHEN, CDR2 SYDVKM, per germline.

The J gene is TRBJ2-7, the V gene TRBV2; tentative D call: TRBD1 (5 bases). V shed 5 bases and J shed 6 bases, with 11 bases lying between them. The CDR3 length is 12 residues. Germline V gene sequence: CDR1 SNHLY, CDR2 FYNNEI. CDR3 in amino acids: CASSQGTTEQYF. The CDR3 bases are TGTGCCAGCAGTCAGGGAACGACCGAGCAGTACTTC.

In DNA, the CDR3 is TGCGCCAGCACCATACCCGGGAGCCAAGAGACCCAGTACTTC. Its translation: CASTIPGSQETQYF. V is TRBV5-1 and J is TRBJ2-5, with D perhaps matching TRBD2 (6 bases). The CDR3 spans 14 residues. In germline, CDR1 is SGHRS, CDR2 YFSETQ. Trimming removed 6 bases at V and 1 base at J, with 13 bases between. The full variable domain, rest sourced from reference TRBV5-1 and TRBJ2-5, is KAGVTQTPRYLIKTRGQQVTLSCSPISGHRSVSWYQQTPGQGLQFLFEYFSETQRNKGNFPGRFSGRQFSNSRSEMNVSTLELGDSALYLCASTIPGSQETQYFGPGTRLLVL.

This clone was recorded a few times. The chain combines TRBV5-6 with TRBJ2-7; the D is unclear. Deletions cut 2 bases from V and 0 bases from J, with 12 bases between. The germline CDR1 and CDR2 sequences are SGHDT and YYEEEE. The CDR3 extends over 15 amino acids. CDR3 protein: CASSFPTESSYEQYF. The DNA of the CDR3 is TGTGCCAGCAGCTTCCCCACGGAGAGCTCCTACGAGCAGTACTTC. Together with reference TRBV5-6 and TRBJ2-7, the CDR3 gives the full variable domain: DAGVTQSPTHLIKTRGQQVTLRCSPKSGHDTVSWYQQALGQGPQFIFQYYEEEERQRGNFPDRFSGHQFPNYSSELNVNALLLGDSALYLCASSFPTESSYEQYFGPGTRLTVT.

This chain connects TRBV9 to TRBJ2-5, with D possibly matching TRBD2 (6 bases). The CDR3 loop spans 14 amino acids. The germline gives CDR1 SGDLS, CDR2 YYNGEE. V dropped 2 bases and J dropped 5 bases, with 13 bases sitting between them. Here the CDR3 reads CASSVFGGRETQYF. The CDR3 nucleotides are TGTGCCAGCAGCGTTTTCGGGGGTCGGGAGACCCAGTACTTC.

The chain uses TRBV28 and TRBJ2-2; D gene unclear. The CDR3 loop spans 15 amino acids. The germline CDR1 and CDR2 sequences are MDHEN and SYDVKM. Trimming cost V 3 bases and J 0 bases, with 8 bases left between them. The CDR3 coding sequence is TGTGCCAGCAGTTTGAGCCTCGCGAACACCGGGGAGCTGTTTTTT. This sequence encodes CASSLSLANTGELFF.